This T cell receptor (beta chain) originates from a study of spatial heterogeneity in lung cancer. Study in general: The donors were 72 patients with non-small cell lung cancer that was early-stage and untreated. In raw reads, more than 9.5 appearances on average were recorded for each unique TCR and UMI combination.

The time point is: blood at routine non-recurrence follow-up after resection. Unsorted tumor, nontumor lung tissue or cryopreserved PBMC supplied the whole RNA. Each CDR3 protein is one row after TCRdb ran MiXCR on the 5' RACE reads. The sample carries about 120,000 distinct CDR3 sequences, more than 10% recorded once. The CDR3 loop spans 17 amino acids. In germline, CDR1 is MDHEN, CDR2 SYDVKM. This clonotype was detected only a few times. Its target is not known. The junction differs from germline at one of its ends, possibly a read error. The study, taken as a whole, reports: Blood showed ubiquitous tumor TCRs more often at resection than at routine follow-up.

The rearrangement links TRBV28 to TRBJ1-5, with TRBD1 matching 8 bases. Sequencing was performed on PBMCs, taken at follow-up. The sequence was obtained from a male donor with early-stage non-small cell lung cancer. CDR3 bases: TGTGCCAGCGGTTTCGGGACAGGCGTTGAGGACAATCAGCCCCAGCATTTT. Amino acids: CASGFGTGVEDNQPQHF.